This T cell receptor beta chain came from a study of T-cell reconstitution after alpha-beta-depleted transplantation in children (TCRdb year 2016). Regarding the study in general: Using TCR repertoire profiling, the study quantitatively followed how T-cell immune reconstitution unfolded in children after TCRalphabeta/CD19-depleted allogeneic hematopoietic cell transplantation.

Receptor amplification or capture employed PCR. The instrument given in TCRdb is Illumina HiSeq 2500. TCR library preparation used molecular barcoding, with unique molecular identifiers applied to normalize quantification of the TCRbeta repertoire. TCRdb passed the public sequencing reads through fastp at Q25 and MiXCR, retaining productive beta sequences. Each CDR3 protein appears once, grouped with its most common genes and DNA. The sample has more than 15,000 distinct CDR3 sequences on record, roughly 12% of them singletons. Of the sample, around two thirds is held by the ten largest clones. The sample's treatment or condition label, decoded: allogeneic hematopoietic cell transplantation with graft depleted of TCRalphabeta T cells and CD19 B cells. TCRalphabeta/CD19-depleted allogeneic hematopoietic cell grafts were given to the transplant recipients, all of whom were children. Relative to its sample, this clonotype is medium-sized (0.01 to 0.1%). What this receptor recognizes is not known. Qualities for individual bases were not recorded, and no much larger clone is one base off.

Broader findings and caveats from the paper: In some patients, the high TCRbeta diversity seen at day 60 was put down to recipient T cells and intrathymic progenitors that had survived conditioning. The apparently early recovery of alphabetaT-cell counts about two months after transplant reportedly depended on only several hundred rapidly expanded clones that came from non-depleted graft cells. The frequencies of hyperexpanded clones fell over the following months, and after one year, T-cell counts and TCRbeta diversity were mostly attributed to newly produced T cells.

The source material was PBMCs, mostly from graft donor cells, sampled 180 days after TCRalphabeta/CD19-depleted stem cell transplant. This TCR came from a boy under three years old who had a stem cell transplant for Wiskott-Aldrich syndrome, so the T cells may come from the graft donor.

The DNA is as follows: TGCAGCGTTGAAGACCTCGGACCGGGATCGGTCACTGAAGCTTTCTTT. Protein translation: CSVEDLGPGSVTEAFF. The V gene is TRBV29-1 and the J gene is TRBJ1-1, with no D gene named confidently. CDR1 and CDR2, looked up from the germline V gene, are SQVTM and ANQGSEA. V is pared back by 0 bases and J by 4 bases, with 18 bases lying between the germline termini. The CDR3 numbers 16 residues from cysteine through phenylalanine. Left in the record is the CDR3 DNA by itself, 48 bases read in frame from the first base.